Below, 32 T cell receptor beta chains from the same sample are listed, as sequenced in a study of blood T cell repertoires in COVID-19. Assay used: immunoSEQ multiplex PCR; TCRdb lists only in-frame clones, some missing. The data show fewer than 350,000 clones, around nine tenths seen once. Sequencing input: PBMCs or T cells enriched from blood (not recorded which). Receptors originate from a woman aged 35 to 49 who had recovered from COVID-19.

The gene calls are TRBV12-3 or TRBV12-4 and TRBJ2-3, with 7 bases matching TRBD2. V dropped 8 bases and J dropped 3; count of bases not matched to a gene: 5. The CDR3 extends over 13 amino acids. Here the CDR3 DNA reads TGTGCCAGCTCGCAGCGGGAAACAGATACGCAGTATTTT. The encoded protein is CASSQRETDTQYF.

V and J are TRBV7-3 and TRBJ2-7; TRBD2 agrees at 8 bases. The trim removed 3 bases at V and 3 bases at J, leaving 7 bases unmatched. Per germline, CDR1 SGHTA and CDR2 FQGTGA. The CDR3 totals 15 residues. This CDR3 is CASSLAGGQNYEQYF. The CDR3 region has the DNA TGTGCCAGCAGCTTGGCGGGGGGACAAAACTACGAGCAGTACTTC.

The gene calls are TRBV7-8 and TRBJ2-7, with D perhaps TRBD1 (6 bases). This CDR3 is 13 amino acids long. V shed 1 base and J shed 5 bases, with 9 bases lying between them. The germline CDR1 and CDR2 sequences are SGHVS and FQNEAQ. CDR3 sequence reads: CASSLGAGDEQYF. The DNA for the CDR3 is TGTGCCAGCAGCTTAGGTGCAGGGGACGAGCAGTACTTC.

This clone was seen just once. The chain joins TRBV3-1 (or the pseudogene TRBV3-2) to TRBJ2-6; D possibly corresponds to TRBD1 (5 bases). The V end was cut by 1 base, the J end by 0 bases, with 13 bases between. Germline-derived CDR1 and CDR2 are LGHDT and YNNKEL (reference sequence). There are 18 residues in the CDR3. CDR3 sequence (DNA): TGTGCCAGCAGCCAAGTAGGGGCCGATTTCTCTGGGGCCAACGTCCTGACTTTC. Translation: CASSQVGADFSGANVLTF.

The gene calls are TRBV28 and TRBJ2-7; D is perhaps TRBD1 (6 bases). Germline loops: CDR1 MDHEN, CDR2 SYDVKM. Trimming took off 5 bases at V and 2 bases at J, with 10 bases between the two ends. CDR3 size: 13 residues. CDR3 sequence (DNA): TGTGCCAGCAGTCCGGGACACCCCTACGAGCAGTACTTC. Amino acids: CASSPGHPYEQYF.

This sequence joins TRBV7-2 and TRBJ2-7; D call uncertain. Germline loops: CDR1 SGHTA, CDR2 FQGNSA. The CDR3 has 15 residues. V was cut by 5 bases and J by 0 bases, with 14 bases left in between. CDR3 sequence: CASSSGGGPSYEQYF. CDR3 sequence (DNA): TGTGCCAGCAGCAGTGGTGGCGGCCCCTCCTACGAGCAGTACTTC. Supplemented by reference TRBV7-2 and TRBJ2-7, the full variable domain reads GAGVSQSPSNKVTEKGKDVELRCDPISGHTALYWYRQSLGQGLEFLIYFQGNSAPDKSGLPSDRFSAERTGGSVSTLTIQRTQQEDSAVYLCASSSGGGPSYEQYFGPGTRLTVT.

The rearrangement uses TRBV18 and TRBJ2-5; 7 bases align to TRBD2. Germline values: CDR1 KGHSH, CDR2 LQKENI. Germline trimming cut 3 bases from V and 4 bases from J; bases unmatched to any gene: 2. CDR3 length equals 13 residues. The CDR3 spells CASSPGRAETQYF. CDR3 nucleotide sequence: TGTGCCAGCTCACCGGGGAGGGCAGAGACCCAGTACTTC.

J is TRBJ2-2 and V is TRBV5-1; possibly TRBD2 for D (5 bases). CDR1 is SGHRS and CDR2 is YFSETQ in the germline V gene. The CDR3 extends over 16 amino acids. V gave up 2 bases and J gave up 4 bases, with 15 bases separating them. The CDR3 DNA is TGCGCCAGCAGCTTCGAGGGAGCCAGGTCCACCGGGGAGCTGTTTTTT. Translated: CASSFEGARSTGELFF. Using reference TRBV5-1 and TRBJ2-2 for the parts outside the CDR3, the full variable domain is KAGVTQTPRYLIKTRGQQVTLSCSPISGHRSVSWYQQTPGQGLQFLFEYFSETQRNKGNFPGRFSGRQFSNSRSEMNVSTLELGDSALYLCASSFEGARSTGELFFGEGSRLTVL.

This clone was seen only once. The rearrangement uses TRBV7-6 and TRBJ2-6; 12 bases match TRBD2. This CDR3 is 17 amino acids long. Looked up from germline, CDR1 is SGHVS and CDR2 is FNYEAQ. After removal of 2 bases from V and 2 bases from J, the junction contained 1 base not matched to a gene. CDR3 residues: CASSLLAGGTGANVLTF. The CDR3 DNA reads TGTGCCAGCAGCTTACTAGCGGGAGGGACTGGGGCCAACGTCCTGACTTTC.

This clone was observed once. V and J are TRBV28 and TRBJ1-2, with D possibly TRBD1 on 6 matching bases. This CDR3 is 15 amino acids long. Germline V gene sequence: CDR1 MDHEN, CDR2 SYDVKM. V dropped 2 bases and J dropped 4 bases, with 14 bases sitting between them. The DNA of the CDR3 is TGTGCCAGCAGTTTAGGGAGGGGGTTAGTCTATGGCTACACCTTC. Protein sequence: CASSLGRGLVYGYTF.

The J gene is TRBJ2-7, the V gene TRBV7-2, with 7 bases lining up with TRBD2. This CDR3 has 15 amino acids. The V and J ends lost 5 bases and 0 bases, in that order; junction bases with no gene match: 7. Germline V lookup: CDR1 SGHTA, CDR2 FQGNSA. The CDR3 region is CASSPHGRSSYEQYF. The CDR3, as DNA: TGTGCCAGCAGCCCACACGGGAGGAGCTCCTACGAGCAGTACTTC.

V is TRBV5-4 and J is TRBJ2-3; 9 bases align to TRBD1. The CDR3 runs to 14 residues. Trimming at V came to 2 bases and at J to 4 bases, leaving 2 bases not matched to a gene. CDR1 and CDR2 (germline): SGHNT, YYREEE (reference sequence). CDR3 region: CASSFGTGPDTQYF. For the CDR3, the DNA is TGTGCCAGCAGCTTTGGGACAGGGCCAGATACGCAGTATTTT. Using reference TRBV5-4 and TRBJ2-3 for the parts outside the CDR3, the full variable domain is ETGVTQSPTHLIKTRGQQVTLRCSSQSGHNTVSWYQQALGQGPQFIFQYYREEENGRGNFPPRFSGLQFPNYSSELNVNALELDDSALYLCASSFGTGPDTQYFGPGTRLTVL.

The rearrangement links TRBV7-6 to TRBJ2-3, with TRBD2 identical over 11 bases. The CDR3 spans 15 residues. Germline V lookup: CDR1 SGHVS, CDR2 FNYEAQ. V lost 1 base to trimming and J lost 6 bases; unmatched junction nucleotides: 3. In DNA, the CDR3 is TGTGCCAGCAGCTTAGTACTAGCGGGAGTGGATACGCAGTATTTT. This sequence encodes CASSLVLAGVDTQYF.

The chain recombines TRBV19 with TRBJ1-2, with a weak D call TRBD1 (6 bases). Trimming cost V 3 bases and J 6 bases, with 11 bases left between them. This CDR3 comprises 13 residues. The germline gives CDR1 LNHDA, CDR2 SQIVND (reference sequence). CDR3 sequence: CASSMLGADGYTF. The CDR3 region has the DNA TGTGCCAGTAGTATGCTGGGGGCGGATGGCTACACCTTC.

This clone was seen a single time. The chain combines TRBV2 with TRBJ2-3; 7 bases align to TRBD2. CDR1 SNHLY and CDR2 FYNNEI come from the germline V gene. J was trimmed by 4 bases and V by 0 bases; bases with no gene match: 4. The CDR3 has 15 amino acids. CDR3 loop: CASSEALLASDTQYF. The CDR3, as DNA: TGTGCCAGCAGTGAAGCTCTACTAGCGTCAGATACGCAGTATTTT.

Here the CDR3 DNA reads TGCAGTGCTAGTCAGGCCGATGAGCAGTTCTTC. Protein sequence: CSASQADEQFF. The J gene is TRBJ2-1, the V gene TRBV20-1; no firm D call. Germline CDR1 DFQATT, CDR2 SNEGSKA (reference sequence). V dropped 3 bases and J dropped 8 bases, with 8 bases sitting between them. The CDR3 has 11 amino acids.

The chain recombines TRBV6-2 or TRBV6-3 with TRBJ1-3; D not certain. The germline V gene has CDR1 MNHEY and CDR2 SVGEGT. The CDR3 length is 15 residues. V dropped 4 bases and J dropped 0 bases, with 10 bases sitting between them. CDR3 in DNA: TGTGCCAGCAGTTTTACGGGGATCTCTGGAAACACCATATATTTT. It codes for CASSFTGISGNTIYF.

The chain recombines TRBV9 with TRBJ1-1; D ambiguous. V was clipped by 4 bases and J by 0 bases, with 13 bases between them. From germline, CDR1 is SGDLS and CDR2 YYNGEE. This CDR3 region has 15 residues. The CDR3 protein is CASSPTLGLNTEAFF. For the CDR3, the DNA is TGTGCCAGCAGCCCCACCCTGGGCCTGAACACTGAAGCTTTCTTT.

The rearrangement links TRBV9 to TRBJ2-7; TRBD1 is a possible D gene (5 bases). Trimming shortened V by 0 bases and J by 3 bases, and 10 bases separated the two germline ends. This CDR3 contains 14 residues. Looked up from germline, CDR1 is SGDLS and CDR2 is YYNGEE. In DNA, the CDR3 is TGTGCCAGCAGCGTAGAAGGCCAGGGCTACGAGCAGTACTTC. It translates to CASSVEGQGYEQYF.

V is TRBV25-1 and J is TRBJ2-5, with 8 nucleotides matching TRBD1. The CDR3 has 14 amino acids. V shed 5 bases and J 2 bases; nucleotides not matched to a gene: 4. Germline CDR1 reads MGHDK; CDR2 reads SYGVNS. The CDR3 spells CASSPRGRQETQYF. DNA of the CDR3: TGTGCCAGCAGTCCCAGGGGGCGGCAAGAGACCCAGTACTTC.

In its sample, this clone was seen once. The V gene is TRBV6-5, the J gene TRBJ2-7; maybe TRBD2 (6 bases). Trimming pared 6 bases from V and 3 bases from J, leaving 18 bases between. CDR3 length: 15 amino acids. Germline V gives CDR1 MNHEY, CDR2 SVGAGI. The CDR3 spells CASSPTGGSGYEQYF. CDR3 sequence (DNA): TGTGCCAGCAGCCCAACAGGAGGTAGCGGCTACGAGCAGTACTTC.

V usage is TRBV7-9 and J usage is TRBJ2-7; a possible D gene is TRBD1 (5 bases). Germline V gene sequence: CDR1 SEHNR, CDR2 FQNEAQ (reference sequence). The CDR3 runs to 15 residues. V was cut by 5 bases and J by 0 bases, with 14 bases left in between. The DNA for the CDR3 is TGTGCCAGCAGCGATAGACAGCTGAGCTCCTACGAGCAGTACTTC. This encodes CASSDRQLSSYEQYF.

The chain joins TRBV4-1 to TRBJ2-2; tentative D call: TRBD2 (7 bases). Germline V CDR1 and CDR2: MGHRA, YSYEKL. V shed 4 bases and J shed 6 bases, with 21 bases lying between them. This CDR3 is 17 amino acids long. The CDR3: CASSLGGAMVSSGELFF. The CDR3 DNA is TGCGCCAGCAGCCTGGGGGGGGCGATGGTATCATCCGGGGAGCTGTTTTTT.

This chain joins TRBV7-9 and TRBJ2-1, with D maybe TRBD2 (6 bases). The CDR3 runs to 12 residues. The V end was cut by 1 base, the J end by 9 bases, with 7 bases between. Per germline, CDR1 SEHNR and CDR2 FQNEAQ (reference sequence). The CDR3 is CASSLEAGEQFF. CDR3 DNA sequence: TGTGCCAGCAGCTTAGAAGCGGGTGAGCAGTTCTTC.

The sample holds a few counts of this clone. V usage is TRBV19 and J usage is TRBJ2-3; 13 bases match TRBD2. This CDR3 has 16 residues. The trim removed 5 bases at V and 4 bases at J, leaving 6 bases unmatched. Per germline, CDR1 LNHDA and CDR2 SQIVND (reference sequence). The CDR3 spells CASSRRLAGGSDTQYF. The CDR3 region has the DNA TGTGCCAGTAGTCGCAGACTAGCGGGAGGATCAGATACGCAGTATTTT.

This chain connects TRBV6-2 or TRBV6-3 to TRBJ2-1, with 11 bases identical to TRBD2. CDR3 size: 17 residues. V shed 5 bases and J 6 bases; nucleotides not matched to a gene: 12. Per germline, CDR1 MNHEY and CDR2 SVGEGT. CDR3 loop: CASSARLAGTLFNEQFF. DNA for the CDR3: TGTGCCAGCAGTGCCCGACTAGCGGGAACACTTTTCAATGAGCAGTTCTTC.

The gene calls are TRBV28 and TRBJ1-5; the D gene is possibly TRBD1 (6 bases). Germline V gene data show CDR1 as MDHEN and CDR2 as SYDVKM. Trimming removed 10 bases from V and 7 bases from J, with 14 bases in between. This CDR3 contains 12 residues. The DNA for the CDR3 is TGTGCCACCGGGGCCCAGGGGCAGCCCCAGCATTTT. Its translation is CATGAQGQPQHF.

This clone was counted a few times. This chain joins TRBV6-5 and TRBJ2-5, with TRBD1 matching 8 bases. This CDR3 spans 12 amino acids. Germline-derived CDR1 and CDR2 are MNHEY and SVGAGI. Trimming at V came to 6 bases and at J to 7 bases, leaving 4 bases not matched to a gene. The CDR3 protein is CASRDRVGTQYF. The CDR3 DNA reads as TGTGCCAGCAGGGACAGGGTGGGGACCCAGTACTTC.

The J gene is TRBJ1-3, the V gene TRBV28, with a possible D match to TRBD1 (5 bases). The CDR3 loop spans 14 amino acids. V lost 6 bases and J 4 bases, leaving 13 bases between the germline ends. Germline CDR1 is MDHEN and CDR2 is SYDVKM. The CDR3 bases are TGTGCCAGCAGCCATCGTACAGGAGGAAACACCATATATTTT. Its protein is CASSHRTGGNTIYF.

In this sample, this clone turned up once. This chain connects TRBV2 to TRBJ2-7; 7 nucleotides line up with TRBD2. CDR3 size: 15 residues. Trimming cost V 6 bases and J 5 bases; bases outside gene matches: 13. Per germline, CDR1 SNHLY and CDR2 FYNNEI. CDR3: CASRELAPDRDEQYF. The CDR3 DNA reads TGTGCCAGCAGAGAACTAGCGCCGGATCGGGACGAGCAGTACTTC.

The chain combines TRBV7-9 with TRBJ2-1, with D possibly matching TRBD2 (6 bases). This CDR3 has 16 amino acids. CDR1 and CDR2 (germline): SEHNR, FQNEAQ (reference sequence). Trimming took off 2 bases at V and 0 bases at J, with 11 bases between the two ends. The CDR3 sequence: CASSLLAGRSYNEQFF. The CDR3 DNA is TGTGCCAGCAGCTTACTGGCGGGGCGCTCCTACAATGAGCAGTTCTTC.

This CDR3 is CASRAAGTSGPPVEQYF. The DNA for the CDR3 is TGTGCCAGCAGAGCTGCCGGGACTAGCGGGCCTCCCGTCGAGCAGTACTTC. The chain couples TRBV28 to TRBJ2-7; TRBD2 matches at 12 bases. This CDR3 contains 17 residues. Germline CDR1 MDHEN, CDR2 SYDVKM. Losses at the gene ends were 6 bases for V and 6 bases for J; bases not matched to a gene: 15.